This T cell receptor (delta chain) was sequenced during a study of gamma-delta chains in newborns, infants, children. Study-wide background: Innate gammadelta T cells reportedly expand polyclonally right after birth, driven by microbial exposure, per the title.

TCRdb re-analyzed the reads via CATT. The data contain 7,500 to 10,000 delta-chain clones, 1.6% of them seen just once; the ten biggest clones take up approximately 8%. This clone turned up a few times. TCRdb pairs this DNA with a much larger clone's protein that differs at residue 6, likely a read error; the protein shown was translated from the DNA. This receptor was obtained from a child who was a newborn, infant or young child, either healthy, febrile or measles-vaccinated (not recorded which). Sequenced material: blood.

This CDR3 reads CACDTFSAGGPYTDKLIF. For the CDR3, the DNA is TGTGCCTGTGACACCTTCTCGGCTGGGGGACCTTACACCGATAAACTCATCTTT. The chain employs TRDV2 and TRDJ1; 8 bases match TRDD3. CDR1 GEAIGNYY and CDR2 EKD come from the germline V gene. With V trimmed by 0 bases and J by 0 bases, 11 bases remained unmatched. The CDR3 has 18 residues.